Each of the 20 T cell receptor beta chains below was sequenced from the same sample in a study of graft-versus-host responses after intestinal transplantation. The assay was immunoSEQ multiplex PCR, and TCRdb's table has in-frame clones only and misses some. The table shows under 20,000 clones, with around 86% occurring only once. The sequencing here drew on PBMCs, taken less than 240 days after intestinal transplant. Receptors were obtained from a human patient who received an intestinal transplant, so some T cells may come from the graft donor.

In DNA, the CDR3 is TGTGCCAGCAGTACTATCGAGGGGCCTGAAGCTTTCTTT. It translates to CASSTIEGPEAFF. The chain has TRBV27 and TRBJ1-1; TRBD1 is a possible D gene (5 bases). Per the germline V gene, CDR1 is MNHEY and CDR2 is SMNVEV (reference sequence). Trimming left V 5 bases short and J 6 bases short, with 13 bases between. The CDR3 totals 13 residues.

The chain is built from TRBV7-9 and TRBJ2-1; perhaps TRBD1 as D (6 bases). The CDR3 totals 14 residues. Trimming left V 4 bases short and J 5 bases short, with 12 bases between. The germline gives CDR1 SEHNR, CDR2 FQNEAQ (reference sequence). The CDR3 reads CASSSTTGDNEQFF. The CDR3 bases are TGTGCCAGCAGCTCCACGACAGGCGACAATGAGCAGTTCTTC.

V is TRBV13 and J is TRBJ2-7, with a tentative D call TRBD2 (5 bases). V lost 5 bases, J lost 7 bases, and 9 bases lay in between. CDR3 size: 11 residues. Germline V gives CDR1 PRHDT, CDR2 FYEKMQ (reference sequence). CDR3 nucleotide sequence: TGTGCCAGCAGCCCGACTACGGAGCAGTACTTC. Protein sequence: CASSPTTEQYF.

The CDR3 is CASSQSGGSSYNEQFF. CDR3 DNA: TGTGCCAGCAGCCAAAGCGGGGGGAGCTCCTACAATGAGCAGTTCTTC. This rearrangement joins TRBV9 to TRBJ2-1, with 9 bases aligning to TRBD2. CDR3 length equals 16 residues. Germline CDR1 is SGDLS and CDR2 is YYNGEE. Trimming removed 4 bases from V and 0 bases from J; junction bases left unmatched: 5.

CDR3 region: CATSRVMTGGNYGYTF. The DNA of the CDR3 is TGTGCCACCAGCAGAGTGATGACAGGGGGGAACTATGGCTACACCTTC. The chain links TRBV15 to TRBJ1-2; 9 positions agree with TRBD1. The germline V gene has CDR1 LNHNV and CDR2 YYDKDF (reference sequence). The CDR3 consists of 16 residues. V lost 1 base and J lost 2; bases outside the gene matches: 5.

In its sample, this clone was seen once. J is TRBJ1-1 and V is TRBV5-5; possibly TRBD1 for D (5 bases). Germline CDR1 is SGHKS and CDR2 is YYEKEE (reference sequence). The CDR3 extends over 16 amino acids. V gave up 3 bases and J gave up 0 bases, with 15 bases separating them. CDR3 region: CASSSPGTVMNTEAFF. The CDR3 DNA reads TGTGCCAGCAGCTCTCCCGGGACGGTCATGAACACTGAAGCTTTCTTT.

This sequence joins TRBV7-8 and TRBJ2-3; 8 nucleotides align to TRBD1. The CDR3 is 16 amino acids. The V and J ends lost 2 bases and 5 bases, in that order; junction bases with no gene match: 9. Germline loops: CDR1 SGHVS, CDR2 FQNEAQ. The CDR3 bases are TGTGCCAGCAGCTTAAATCTGCAGGGGGCTAGAGATACGCAGTATTTT. Protein product: CASSLNLQGARDTQYF.

The chain carries TRBV21-1 and TRBJ2-7; the table calls TRBD1, which could not be checked here. TRBV21-1 is labeled a pseudogene. The CDR3 totals 13 residues. The CDR3 protein is CASSKDSSYEQCF. Here the CDR3 DNA reads TGTGCCAGCAGCAAAGACAGCTCCTACGAGCAGTGCTTC.

The gene calls are TRBV30 and TRBJ2-1, with D perhaps TRBD1 (6 bases). V was clipped by 0 bases and J by 5 bases, with 14 bases between them. Germline-derived CDR1 and CDR2 are GTSNPN and SVGIG (reference sequence). The CDR3 is made up of 15 amino acids. The CDR3 region is CAWSVWQGTNNEQFF. For the CDR3, the DNA is TGTGCCTGGAGTGTATGGCAGGGGACAAACAATGAGCAGTTCTTC.

This clone showed up just a few times. V gene TRBV6-9 combines with J gene TRBJ2-7, with unresolved D. The V gene lost 3 bases and the J gene lost 1 base, with 13 bases spanning the gap. Germline assignment: CDR1 MNHGY and CDR2 SVAAGI. The CDR3 contains 15 residues. DNA for the CDR3: TGTGCCAGCAGTTACCGAGGTCACGGGTCCTACGAGCAGTACTTC. Encoded protein: CASSYRGHGSYEQYF.

The chain couples TRBV5-3 to TRBJ2-2; D may be TRBD1 (7 bases). TRBV5-3 is flagged as an ORF with uncertain function. The CDR3 is 19 amino acids. V was clipped by 0 bases and J by 1 base, with 19 bases between them. The CDR3: CARSLAGWRGRLNTGELFF. In DNA, the CDR3 is TGTGCCAGAAGCTTGGCGGGCTGGAGGGGGCGATTGAACACCGGGGAGCTGTTTTTT.

The rearrangement links TRBV7-9 to TRBJ1-1; no clear D gene. The V and J ends lost 1 base and 0 bases respectively, with 3 bases between them. Germline lookup yields CDR1 SEHNR and CDR2 FQNEAQ (reference sequence). The CDR3 sequence is 13 residues long. CDR3 nucleotide sequence: TGTGCCAGCAGCTTAGAGATGAACACTGAAGCTTTCTTT. Translation: CASSLEMNTEAFF.

The rearrangement joins TRBV6-1 to TRBJ1-2, with 7 bases that match TRBD1. J was trimmed by 4 bases and V by 3 bases; bases with no gene match: 8. The CDR3 spans 15 residues. The germline CDR1 and CDR2 sequences are MNHNS and SASEGT. CDR3 DNA sequence: TGTGCCAGCAGTGACCCTGACAGGGCTTCCTATGGCTACACCTTC. Protein product: CASSDPDRASYGYTF.

The CDR3: CASSQGPGRGTEAFF. The DNA of the CDR3 is TGTGCCAGCAGCCAGGGGCCGGGTCGAGGCACTGAAGCTTTCTTT. The chain carries TRBV7-9 and TRBJ1-1; weak D call: TRBD1 (6 bases). Germline CDR1 SEHNR, CDR2 FQNEAQ (reference sequence). V dropped 5 bases and J dropped 4 bases, with 17 bases sitting between them. The CDR3 contains 15 residues.

This CDR3 is CASSLGRSGNTEAFF. CDR3 DNA: TGTGCCAGCAGCTTAGGCAGGTCGGGGAACACTGAAGCTTTCTTT. V is TRBV11-2 and J is TRBJ1-1; D gene unclear. CDR3 length: 15 amino acids. Trimming stripped 1 base from V and 1 base from J, with 10 bases between. The germline gives CDR1 SGHAT, CDR2 FQNNGV.

The chain joins TRBV5-6 to TRBJ2-7; D unclear. The CDR3 consists of 14 residues. The germline gives CDR1 SGHDT, CDR2 YYEEEE. Trimming took off 4 bases at V and 4 bases at J, with 15 bases between the two ends. This chain's CDR3 is CASSQAGSAYEQYF. Written as DNA, the CDR3 is TGTGCCAGCAGCCAGGCTGGCTCGGCATACGAGCAGTACTTC.

The chain employs TRBV5-4 and TRBJ2-3; 8 bases match TRBD1. CDR3 length: 15 amino acids. The trim removed 1 base at V and 0 bases at J, leaving 1 base unmatched. Germline V gene data show CDR1 as SGHNT and CDR2 as YYREEE (reference sequence). The CDR3 loop reads CASSLRTGSTDTQYF. CDR3 coding DNA: TGTGCCAGCAGCTTGAGGACAGGGAGCACAGATACGCAGTATTTT.

The chain uses TRBV30 and TRBJ1-1, with 10 bases matching TRBD1. The CDR3 length is 16 residues. CDR1 is GTSNPN and CDR2 is SVGIG in the germline V gene (reference sequence). After removal of 5 bases from V and 0 bases from J, the junction contained 9 bases not matched to a gene. The CDR3 sequence is CAWASRDRGLNTEAFF. CDR3 nucleotides: TGTGCCTGGGCGTCCCGGGACAGGGGATTGAACACTGAAGCTTTCTTT.

The chain is built from TRBV5-1 and TRBJ2-1; 15 bases map to TRBD2. Germline CDR1 reads SGHRS; CDR2 reads YFSETQ. This CDR3 is built from 18 residues. The V gene end was trimmed by 0 bases and the J gene end by 2 bases; junction bases not matched to a gene: 3. CDR3 sequence (DNA): TGCGCCAGCAGCTTGGCCGGGACTAGCGGGGGGACCTACAATGAGCAGTTCTTC. Translating it yields CASSLAGTSGGTYNEQFF.

V gene TRBV6-5 combines with J gene TRBJ1-1; tentatively, D is TRBD1 (5 bases). The CDR3 runs 13 residues. The V and J ends lost 5 bases and 6 bases respectively, with 13 bases between them. From germline, CDR1 is MNHEY and CDR2 SVGAGI. CDR3 loop: CASSIGGGAEAFF. In nucleotides, the CDR3 is TGTGCCAGCAGTATTGGGGGTGGGGCTGAAGCTTTCTTT.